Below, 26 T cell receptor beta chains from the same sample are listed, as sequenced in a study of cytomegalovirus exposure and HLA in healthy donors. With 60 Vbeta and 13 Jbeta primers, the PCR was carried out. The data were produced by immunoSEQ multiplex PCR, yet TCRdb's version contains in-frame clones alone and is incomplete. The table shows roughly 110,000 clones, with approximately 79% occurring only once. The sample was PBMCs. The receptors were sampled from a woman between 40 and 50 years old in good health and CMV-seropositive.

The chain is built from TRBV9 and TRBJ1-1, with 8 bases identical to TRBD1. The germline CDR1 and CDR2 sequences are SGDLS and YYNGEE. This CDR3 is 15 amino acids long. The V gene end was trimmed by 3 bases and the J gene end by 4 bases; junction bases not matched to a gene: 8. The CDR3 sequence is CASSALDRGGTEAFF. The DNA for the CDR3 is TGTGCCAGCAGCGCACTAGACAGGGGTGGCACTGAAGCTTTCTTT.

The CDR3 DNA is TGTGCCAGCAGCTTATTAGCGGAGACCCAGTACTTC. It encodes CASSLLAETQYF. The chain joins TRBV7-2 to TRBJ2-5; a weak D match, TRBD2 (5 bases). Germline lookup yields CDR1 SGHTA and CDR2 FQGNSA. Trimming removed 2 bases at V and 5 bases at J, with 6 bases between. The CDR3 consists of 12 residues.

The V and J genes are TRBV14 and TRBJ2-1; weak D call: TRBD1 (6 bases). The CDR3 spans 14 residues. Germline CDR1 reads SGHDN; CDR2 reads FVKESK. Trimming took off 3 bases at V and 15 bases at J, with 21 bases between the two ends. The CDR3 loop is CASSHLHSAGTLFF. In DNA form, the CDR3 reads TGTGCCAGCAGCCACCTTCATAGCGCCGGGACATTGTTCTTC.

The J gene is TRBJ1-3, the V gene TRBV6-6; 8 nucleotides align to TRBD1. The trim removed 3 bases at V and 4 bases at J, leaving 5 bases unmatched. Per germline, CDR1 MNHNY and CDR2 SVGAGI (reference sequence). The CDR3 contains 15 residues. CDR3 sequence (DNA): TGTGCCAGCAGTTATACCCGGACAGGGGGAAACACCATATATTTT. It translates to CASSYTRTGGNTIYF.

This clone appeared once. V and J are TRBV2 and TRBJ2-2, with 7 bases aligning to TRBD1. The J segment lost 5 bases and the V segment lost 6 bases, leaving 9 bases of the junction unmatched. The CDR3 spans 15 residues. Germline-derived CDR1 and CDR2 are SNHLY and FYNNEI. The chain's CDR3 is CASSPRTGGTGELFF. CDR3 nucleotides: TGTGCCAGCAGCCCGAGGACAGGAGGTACCGGGGAGCTGTTTTTT.

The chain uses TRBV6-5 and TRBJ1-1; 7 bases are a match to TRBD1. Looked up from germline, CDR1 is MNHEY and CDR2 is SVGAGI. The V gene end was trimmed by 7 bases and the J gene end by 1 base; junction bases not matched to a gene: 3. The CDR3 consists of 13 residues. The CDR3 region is CASNRGRNTEAFF. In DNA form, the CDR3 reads TGTGCCAGCAACAGGGGACGGAACACTGAAGCTTTCTTT.

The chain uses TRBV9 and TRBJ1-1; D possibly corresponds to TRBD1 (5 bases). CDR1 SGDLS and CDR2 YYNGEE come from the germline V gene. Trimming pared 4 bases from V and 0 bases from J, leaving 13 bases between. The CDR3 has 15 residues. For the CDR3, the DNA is TGTGCCAGCAGCCTTCAGACAGATATGAACACTGAAGCTTTCTTT. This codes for CASSLQTDMNTEAFF.

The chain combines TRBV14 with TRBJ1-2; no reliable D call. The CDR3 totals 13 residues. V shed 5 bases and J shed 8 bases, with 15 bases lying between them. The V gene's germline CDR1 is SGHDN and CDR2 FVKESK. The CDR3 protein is CASSANFRYGYTF. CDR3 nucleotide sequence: TGTGCCAGCAGCGCAAATTTTCGCTACGGCTACACCTTC. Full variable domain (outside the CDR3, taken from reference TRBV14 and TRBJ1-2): EAGVTQFPSHSVIEKGQTVTLRCDPISGHDNLYWYRRVMGKEIKFLLHFVKESKQDESGMPNNRFLAERTGGTYSTLKVQPAELEDSGVYFCASSANFRYGYTFGSGTRLTVV.

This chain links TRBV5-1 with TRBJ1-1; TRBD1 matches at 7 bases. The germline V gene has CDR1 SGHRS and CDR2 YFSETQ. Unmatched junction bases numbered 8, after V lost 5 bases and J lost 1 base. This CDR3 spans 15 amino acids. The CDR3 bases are TGCGCCAGCAGTTCAACGGGACAGCCGAACACTGAAGCTTTCTTT. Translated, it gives CASSSTGQPNTEAFF. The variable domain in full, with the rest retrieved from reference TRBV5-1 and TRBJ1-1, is KAGVTQTPRYLIKTRGQQVTLSCSPISGHRSVSWYQQTPGQGLQFLFEYFSETQRNKGNFPGRFSGRQFSNSRSEMNVSTLELGDSALYLCASSSTGQPNTEAFFGQGTRLTVV.

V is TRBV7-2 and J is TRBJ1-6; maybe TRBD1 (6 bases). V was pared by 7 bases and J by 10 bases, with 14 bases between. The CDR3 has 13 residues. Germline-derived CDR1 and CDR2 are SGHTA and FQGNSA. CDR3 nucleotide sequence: TGTGCCAGCACCAGGGGATGGGGGTCACCCCTCCACTTT. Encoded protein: CASTRGWGSPLHF.

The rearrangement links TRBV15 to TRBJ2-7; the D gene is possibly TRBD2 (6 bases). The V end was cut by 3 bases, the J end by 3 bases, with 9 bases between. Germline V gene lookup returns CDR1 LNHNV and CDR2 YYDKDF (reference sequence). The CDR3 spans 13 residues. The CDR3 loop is CATSRPGGYEQYF. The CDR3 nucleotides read TGTGCCACCAGCAGGCCCGGGGGCTACGAGCAGTACTTC. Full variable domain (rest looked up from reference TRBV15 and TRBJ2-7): DAMVIQNPRYQVTQFGKPVTLSCSQTLNHNVMYWYQQKSSQAPKLLFHYYDKDFNNEADTPDNFQSRRPNTSFCFLDIRSPGLGDTAMYLCATSRPGGYEQYFGPGTRLTVT.

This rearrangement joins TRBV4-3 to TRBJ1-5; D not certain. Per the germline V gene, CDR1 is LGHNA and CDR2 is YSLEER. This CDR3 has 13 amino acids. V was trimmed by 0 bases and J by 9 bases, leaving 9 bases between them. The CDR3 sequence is CASSQEWRAPQHF. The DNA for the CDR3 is TGCGCCAGCAGCCAAGAGTGGAGGGCGCCCCAGCATTTT.

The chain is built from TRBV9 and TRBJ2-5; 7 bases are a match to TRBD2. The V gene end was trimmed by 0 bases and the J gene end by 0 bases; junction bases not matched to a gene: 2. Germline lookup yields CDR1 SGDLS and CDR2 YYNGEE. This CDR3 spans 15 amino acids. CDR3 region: CASSVGEGYQETQYF. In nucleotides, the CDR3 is TGTGCCAGCAGCGTAGGGGAGGGGTACCAAGAGACCCAGTACTTC.

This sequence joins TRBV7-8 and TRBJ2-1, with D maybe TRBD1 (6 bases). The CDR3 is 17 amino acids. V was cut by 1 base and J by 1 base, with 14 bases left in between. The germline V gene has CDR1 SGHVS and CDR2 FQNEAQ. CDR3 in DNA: TGTGCCAGCAGCTTAGAGGACAGTACACAGTCCTACAATGAGCAGTTCTTC. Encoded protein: CASSLEDSTQSYNEQFF.

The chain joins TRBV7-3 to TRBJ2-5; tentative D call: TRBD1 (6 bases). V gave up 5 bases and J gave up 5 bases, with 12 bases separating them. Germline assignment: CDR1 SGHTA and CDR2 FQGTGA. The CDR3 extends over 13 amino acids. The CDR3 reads CASSPGVGETQYF. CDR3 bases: TGTGCCAGCAGCCCAGGGGTGGGGGAGACCCAGTACTTC.

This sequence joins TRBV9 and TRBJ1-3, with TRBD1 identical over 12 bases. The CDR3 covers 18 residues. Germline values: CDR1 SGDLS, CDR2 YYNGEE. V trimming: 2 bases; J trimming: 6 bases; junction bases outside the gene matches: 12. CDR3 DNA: TGTGCCAGCAGCGTCACGATCCCCGGGACAGGGGGCGAAAACACCATATATTTT. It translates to CASSVTIPGTGGENTIYF.

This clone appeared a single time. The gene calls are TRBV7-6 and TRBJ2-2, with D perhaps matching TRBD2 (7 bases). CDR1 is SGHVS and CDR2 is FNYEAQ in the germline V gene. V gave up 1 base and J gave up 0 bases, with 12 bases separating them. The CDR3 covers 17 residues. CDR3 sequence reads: CASSLEGGVANTGELFF. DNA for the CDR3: TGTGCCAGCAGCTTAGAGGGGGGGGTCGCGAACACCGGGGAGCTGTTTTTT.

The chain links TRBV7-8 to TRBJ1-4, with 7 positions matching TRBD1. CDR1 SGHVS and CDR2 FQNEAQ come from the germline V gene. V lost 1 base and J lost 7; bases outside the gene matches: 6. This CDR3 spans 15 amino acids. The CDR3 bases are TGTGCCAGCAGCTTAGGTGCAGGGGGTCCTGAAAAACTGTTTTTT. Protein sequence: CASSLGAGGPEKLFF.

CDR3 coding DNA: TGTGCCAGCAGCCCTACGGCTAACTATGGCTACACCTTC. It encodes CASSPTANYGYTF. The chain combines TRBV7-8 with TRBJ1-2; D call uncertain. Looked up from germline, CDR1 is SGHVS and CDR2 is FQNEAQ. This CDR3 region has 13 residues. Between the trimmed V and J ends, which lost 5 bases and 0 bases, there was a span of 7 bases.

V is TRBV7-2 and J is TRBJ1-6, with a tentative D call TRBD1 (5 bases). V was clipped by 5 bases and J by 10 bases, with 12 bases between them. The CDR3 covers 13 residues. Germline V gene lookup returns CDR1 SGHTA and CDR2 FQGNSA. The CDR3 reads CASSPQGSSPLHF. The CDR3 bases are TGTGCCAGCAGCCCCCAGGGCTCGTCACCCCTCCACTTT.

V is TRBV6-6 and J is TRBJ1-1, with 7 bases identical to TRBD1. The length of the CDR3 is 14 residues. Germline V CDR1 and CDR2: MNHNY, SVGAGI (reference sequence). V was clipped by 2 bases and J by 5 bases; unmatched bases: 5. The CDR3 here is CASSYIQGETEAFF. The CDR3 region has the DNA TGTGCCAGCAGTTACATCCAGGGGGAGACTGAAGCTTTCTTT.

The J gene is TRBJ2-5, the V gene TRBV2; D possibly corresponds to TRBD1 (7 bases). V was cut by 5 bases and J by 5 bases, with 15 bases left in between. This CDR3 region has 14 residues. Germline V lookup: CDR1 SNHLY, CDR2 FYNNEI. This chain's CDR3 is CASSLNRGGETQYF. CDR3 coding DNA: TGTGCCAGCAGTCTCAACAGGGGAGGTGAGACCCAGTACTTC.

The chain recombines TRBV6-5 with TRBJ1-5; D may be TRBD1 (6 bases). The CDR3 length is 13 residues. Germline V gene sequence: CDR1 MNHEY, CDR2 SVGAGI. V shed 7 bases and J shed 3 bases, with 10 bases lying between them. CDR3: CASKRDNNQPQHF. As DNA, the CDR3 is TGTGCCAGCAAAAGGGACAACAATCAGCCCCAGCATTTT.

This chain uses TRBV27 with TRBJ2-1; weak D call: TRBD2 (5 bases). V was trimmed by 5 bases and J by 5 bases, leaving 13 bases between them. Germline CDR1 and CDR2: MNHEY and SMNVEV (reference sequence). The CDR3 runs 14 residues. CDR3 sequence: CASSPGGGHNEQFF. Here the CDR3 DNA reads TGTGCCAGCAGTCCTGGCGGAGGACACAATGAGCAGTTCTTC.

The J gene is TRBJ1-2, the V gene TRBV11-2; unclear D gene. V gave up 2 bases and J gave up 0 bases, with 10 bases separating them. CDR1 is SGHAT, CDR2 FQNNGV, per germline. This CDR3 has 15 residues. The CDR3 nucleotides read TGTGCCAGCAGCTTATTCAGATCCCCTAACTATGGCTACACCTTC. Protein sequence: CASSLFRSPNYGYTF.

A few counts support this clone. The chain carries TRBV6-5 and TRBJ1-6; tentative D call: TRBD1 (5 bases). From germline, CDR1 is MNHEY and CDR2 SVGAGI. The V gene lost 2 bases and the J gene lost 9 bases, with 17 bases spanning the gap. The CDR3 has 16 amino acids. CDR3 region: CASSYGAGLDRSPLHF. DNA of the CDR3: TGTGCCAGCAGTTACGGGGCAGGGCTTGACCGTTCACCCCTCCACTTT.